The clone carrying this T cell receptor (beta chain) was seen more than once but under ten times. What it binds is not known. The CDR3 length is 15 residues. Per germline, CDR1 SGHAT and CDR2 FQNNGV. V was pared by 3 bases and J by 0 bases, with 9 bases between. The source of the sample is a study of Graves' ophthalmopathy and Graves' hyperthyroidism. Findings and limits, study-wide: Both an approximately 70% sensitivity and a 72.22% specificity characterized the model's predictions of ophthalmopathy progression. Among thyroid clonotypes expanded above 0.001 frequency, most also appeared in blood.

Patients were diagnosed from clinical symptoms, serum thyroxine, TRAb, thyroid ultrasound and orbital computed tomography. PBMCs were density-gradient isolated from about 9.6 ml fresh blood. The TCR beta CDR3 regions underwent amplification from RNA transcripts. First-round RT-PCR with HTBI primers preceded a second-round multiplex PCR. TCRdb re-derived calls from the multiplex PCR reads in MiXCR, one entry per CDR3 protein. The sample shows almost 750,000 distinct CDR3 sequences, 35% to 50% of them seen only once. The J gene is TRBJ2-1, the V gene TRBV11-2, with D perhaps TRBD2 (5 bases). The sequence was collected from an adult man with Graves' ophthalmopathy. The sample consisted of peripheral blood. This chain's CDR3 is CASSFTGSSYNEQFF. The CDR3 region has the DNA TGTGCCAGCAGCTTCACGGGGAGCTCCTACAATGAGCAGTTCTTC.